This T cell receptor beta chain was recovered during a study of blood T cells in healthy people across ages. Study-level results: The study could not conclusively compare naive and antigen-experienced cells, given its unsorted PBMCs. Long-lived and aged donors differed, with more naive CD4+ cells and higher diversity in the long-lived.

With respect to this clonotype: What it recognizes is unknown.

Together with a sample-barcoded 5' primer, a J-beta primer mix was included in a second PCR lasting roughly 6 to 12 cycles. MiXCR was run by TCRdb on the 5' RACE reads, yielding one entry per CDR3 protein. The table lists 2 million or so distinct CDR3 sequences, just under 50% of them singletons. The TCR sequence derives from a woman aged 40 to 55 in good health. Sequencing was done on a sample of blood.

Here the CDR3 DNA reads TGTGCCAGCAACCCGGGGGCACAGGCTTCACCCCTCCACTTT. Translation gives CASNPGAQASPLHF. This chain links TRBV7-2 with TRBJ1-6, with D perhaps TRBD1 (6 bases). The CDR3 is 14 residues long. Germline CDR1 SGHTA, CDR2 FQGNSA. Deletions cut 7 bases from V and 9 bases from J, with 16 bases between.